This entry is about one T cell receptor beta chain. This clonotype was seen a handful of times. No antigen is known for it. No qualities accompany the bases; no much larger clone lies one base away. These data originate in a study of CD8 T cells in ankylosing spondylitis (dated by TCRdb to about 2017). Turning to the overall study: To find TCR variants linked to disease, the study profiled T cell receptor beta repertoires in ankylosing spondylitis patients and healthy donors. The full study cohort was made up of 25 ankylosing spondylitis patients and more than 90 healthy donors. Peripheral blood was sampled, and synovial fluid was also collected from ankylosing spondylitis patients.

Results and caveats for the whole study, not just this receptor: Blood from ankylosing spondylitis patients appeared to be characterized by a TCR beta motif composed of roughly eight highly homologous amino acid variants. A CD8+ phenotype was shown by the disease-linked clones, which were found at relatively low frequencies in peripheral blood. Significant enrichment of the disease-linked clones was reported in matched synovial fluid samples from ankylosing spondylitis patients. Some of the motif variants had been reported before in the synovial fluid and blood of reactive arthritis patients, a finding that suggests common disease-initiation mechanisms.

These reads were obtained on an Illumina HiSeq 2500. TCR beta libraries were prepared by quantitative 5'-RACE with molecular barcodes. The study's processing was this. A new computational method based on a probabilistic model of VDJ rearrangement was used to identify disease-linked TCR variants. TCRdb applied fastp at Q25 and MiXCR to the public reads, then kept only in-frame beta chains. Each CDR3 protein gets just one entry, which takes the most common genes and DNA from the rows behind it. TCRdb's processing, not the authors' own work, is the source of the V and J calls. The sample yields a few hundred thousand distinct CDR3 sequences; approximately 20% were counted once. The ten largest account for about 16% of the sample. The CDR3 measures 15 amino acids from cysteine to phenylalanine. Of the read, only the CDR3 DNA is kept; its 45 bases are in frame from base 1. Trimming removed 1 base from V and 2 bases from J, leaving 8 bases between the germline ends.

The TCR originated in a male donor with ankylosing spondylitis. In this chain, TRBV12-3 or TRBV12-4 is recombined with TRBJ2-2, with the D gene call left open. Input material: blood, either unsorted or a sorted T cell fraction (not recorded which). The CDR3 protein sequence reads: CASSLVPTNTGELFF. The nucleotide sequence is given as TGTGCCAGCAGTTTAGTTCCTACTAACACCGGGGAGCTGTTTTTT.